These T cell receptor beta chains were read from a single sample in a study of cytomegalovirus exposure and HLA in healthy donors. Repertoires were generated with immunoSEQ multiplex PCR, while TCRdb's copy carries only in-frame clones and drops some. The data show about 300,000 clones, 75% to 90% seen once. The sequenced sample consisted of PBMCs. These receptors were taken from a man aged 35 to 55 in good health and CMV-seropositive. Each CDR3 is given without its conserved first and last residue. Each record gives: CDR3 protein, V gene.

cdr3_aa: ASIRDRGNTEAF; v_call: TRBV6-1
cdr3_aa: ASSSGQAPYEQY; v_call: TRBV7-2
cdr3_aa: SAGPNNEQF; v_call: TRBV20-1
cdr3_aa: ASRPTLAGVTEQF; v_call: TRBV4-2
cdr3_aa: ASSLDSPSGSNEQF; v_call: TRBV5-1
cdr3_aa: ASSLAGLASPPGTQY; v_call: TRBV5-1
cdr3_aa: ASSRGTGSGEQY; v_call: TRBV5-4
cdr3_aa: ASSDPPGQGVDGYT; v_call: TRBV27
cdr3_aa: ASSDLTGASNEKLF; v_call: TRBV7-7
cdr3_aa: ASSQTGGSDEQY; v_call: TRBV6-6
cdr3_aa: ASSYDRGRTEAF; v_call: TRBV6-5
cdr3_aa: ASIPRSSYNEQF; v_call: TRBV6-4
cdr3_aa: ASSLGGVDEQY; v_call: TRBV14
cdr3_aa: SVHISGTSEQY; v_call: TRBV29-1
cdr3_aa: ASSLAEGGSNGYT; v_call: TRBV7-9
cdr3_aa: AWNRAAGGLVSYTQY; v_call: TRBV30
cdr3_aa: ASKREDSTDTQY; v_call: TRBV5-1
cdr3_aa: ASLLYGYT; v_call: TRBV7-6
cdr3_aa: ASSEQGGNQPQH; v_call: TRBV21-1
cdr3_aa: ASRGGASELTDTQY; v_call: TRBV2
cdr3_aa: ASSLFWTGDTGELF; v_call: TRBV27
cdr3_aa: ASRPFLGTGGSYEQY; v_call: TRBV27
cdr3_aa: ASSVNLQRASPAGNTIY; v_call: TRBV9
cdr3_aa: ASSSGLSNEETQY; v_call: TRBV27
cdr3_aa: AGSPRQGSHEQY; v_call: TRBV7-9
cdr3_aa: ASRLTTGVVYTEAF; v_call: TRBV27
cdr3_aa: ASSRQGGRWYQETQY; v_call: TRBV19
cdr3_aa: ASSLRLGRKTQY; v_call: TRBV28
cdr3_aa: ASSPGAQGAEAF; v_call: TRBV4-1
cdr3_aa: ASSSRDWTEAF; v_call: TRBV28
cdr3_aa: ASSLVPPGEQY; v_call: TRBV5-4
cdr3_aa: ASSPRDSETQY; v_call: TRBV18
cdr3_aa: ASGIGRVVHEQY; v_call: TRBV27
cdr3_aa: ASRRTGASSYEQY; v_call: TRBV6-5
cdr3_aa: ASSLDGSGREETQY; v_call: TRBV5-4
cdr3_aa: ASSLARGWNLNTEAF; v_call: TRBV7-9
cdr3_aa: ASRQGSTEAF; v_call: TRBV19
cdr3_aa: ASSPSGSRNQPQH; v_call: TRBV28
cdr3_aa: ASSPLAGDYNEQF; v_call: TRBV7-3
cdr3_aa: ASSQDTALRSQY; v_call: TRBV4-3
cdr3_aa: ASSPDGQGYGYT; v_call: TRBV18
cdr3_aa: ASSEEATFTDTQY; v_call: TRBV2